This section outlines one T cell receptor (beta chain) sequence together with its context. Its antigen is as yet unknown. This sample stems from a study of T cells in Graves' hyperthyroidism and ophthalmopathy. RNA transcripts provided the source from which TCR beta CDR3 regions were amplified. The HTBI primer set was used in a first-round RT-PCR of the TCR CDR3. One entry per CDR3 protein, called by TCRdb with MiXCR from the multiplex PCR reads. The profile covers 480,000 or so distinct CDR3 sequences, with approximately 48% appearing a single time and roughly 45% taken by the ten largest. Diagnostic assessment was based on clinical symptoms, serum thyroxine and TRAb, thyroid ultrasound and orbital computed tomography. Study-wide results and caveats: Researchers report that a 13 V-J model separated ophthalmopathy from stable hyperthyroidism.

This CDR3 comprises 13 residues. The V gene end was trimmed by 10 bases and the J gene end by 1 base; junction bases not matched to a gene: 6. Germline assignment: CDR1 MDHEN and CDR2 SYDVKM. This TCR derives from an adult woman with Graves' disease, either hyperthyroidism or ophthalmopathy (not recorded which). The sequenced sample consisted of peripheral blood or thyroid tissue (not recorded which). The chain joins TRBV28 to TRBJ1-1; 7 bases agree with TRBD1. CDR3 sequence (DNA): TGTGCCACCACCGGGACAGCGAACACTGAAGCTTTCTTT. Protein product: CATTGTANTEAFF.